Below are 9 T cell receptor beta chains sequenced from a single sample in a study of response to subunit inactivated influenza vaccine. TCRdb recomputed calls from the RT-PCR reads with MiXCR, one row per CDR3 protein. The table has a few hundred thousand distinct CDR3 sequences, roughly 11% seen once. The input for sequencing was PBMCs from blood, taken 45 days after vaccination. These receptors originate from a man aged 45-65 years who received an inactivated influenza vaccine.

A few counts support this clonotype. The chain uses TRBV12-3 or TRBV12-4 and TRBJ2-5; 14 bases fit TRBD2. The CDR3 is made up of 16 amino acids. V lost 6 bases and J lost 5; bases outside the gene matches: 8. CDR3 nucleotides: TGTGCCAGCAGCCTCGGGACTAGCGGGAGAACGGAGACCCAGTACTTC. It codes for CASSLGTSGRTETQYF.

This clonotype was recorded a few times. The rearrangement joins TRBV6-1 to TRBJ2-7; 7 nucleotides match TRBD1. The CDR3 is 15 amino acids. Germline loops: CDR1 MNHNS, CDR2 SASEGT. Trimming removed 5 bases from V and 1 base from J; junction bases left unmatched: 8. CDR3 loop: CASSIRQGVSYEQYF. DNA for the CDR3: TGTGCCAGCAGTATTAGACAGGGTGTTTCCTACGAGCAGTACTTC.

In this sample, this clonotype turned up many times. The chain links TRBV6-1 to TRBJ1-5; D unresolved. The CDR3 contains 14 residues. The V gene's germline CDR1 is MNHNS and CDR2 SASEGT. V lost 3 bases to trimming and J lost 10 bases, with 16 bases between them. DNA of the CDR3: TGTGCCAGCAGTGAGGGGAACCAGGCATCTCCCCAGCATTTT. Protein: CASSEGNQASPQHF.

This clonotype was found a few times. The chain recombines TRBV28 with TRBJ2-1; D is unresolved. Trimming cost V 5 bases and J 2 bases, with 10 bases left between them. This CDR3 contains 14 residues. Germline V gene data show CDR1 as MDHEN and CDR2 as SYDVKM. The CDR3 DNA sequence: TGTGCCAGCAGTCAATACACACCCTACAATGAGCAGTTCTTC. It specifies CASSQYTPYNEQFF.

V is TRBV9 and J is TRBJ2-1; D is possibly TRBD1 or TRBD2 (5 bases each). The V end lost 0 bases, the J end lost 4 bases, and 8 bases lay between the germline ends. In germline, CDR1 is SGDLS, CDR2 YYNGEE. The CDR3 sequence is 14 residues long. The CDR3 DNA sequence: TGTGCCAGCAGCGTAGCATGGGGGTACAATGAGCAGTTCTTC. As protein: CASSVAWGYNEQFF.

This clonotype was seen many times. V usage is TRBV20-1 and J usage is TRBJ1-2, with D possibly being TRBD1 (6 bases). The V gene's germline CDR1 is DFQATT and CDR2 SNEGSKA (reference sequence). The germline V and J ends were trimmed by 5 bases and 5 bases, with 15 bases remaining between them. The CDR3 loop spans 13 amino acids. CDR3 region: CSASDSSTYGYTF. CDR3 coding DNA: TGCAGTGCTTCGGACAGTTCGACGTATGGCTACACCTTC.

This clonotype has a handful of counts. As DNA, the CDR3 is TGTGCCAGCAGTGAAGGAGGGGAAGTGAGCAATCAGCCCCAGCATTTT. This sequence encodes CASSEGGEVSNQPQHF. The rearrangement links TRBV25-1 to TRBJ1-5, with TRBD1 as a possible D gene (5 bases). The germline V gene has CDR1 MGHDK and CDR2 SYGVNS. Trimming left V 2 bases short and J 1 base short, with 12 bases between. The CDR3 totals 16 residues.

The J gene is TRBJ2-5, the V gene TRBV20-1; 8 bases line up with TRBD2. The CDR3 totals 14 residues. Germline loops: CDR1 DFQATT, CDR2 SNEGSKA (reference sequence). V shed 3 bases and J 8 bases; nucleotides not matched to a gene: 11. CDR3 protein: CSASQPGLAGTQYF. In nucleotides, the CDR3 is TGCAGTGCTAGCCAACCTGGACTAGCAGGCACCCAGTACTTC.

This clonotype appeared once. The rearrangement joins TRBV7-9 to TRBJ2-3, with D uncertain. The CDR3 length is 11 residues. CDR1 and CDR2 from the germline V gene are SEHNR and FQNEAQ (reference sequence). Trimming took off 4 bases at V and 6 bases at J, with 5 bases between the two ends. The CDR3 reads CASSSKDTQYF. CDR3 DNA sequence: TGTGCCAGCAGCTCCAAGGATACGCAGTATTTT.